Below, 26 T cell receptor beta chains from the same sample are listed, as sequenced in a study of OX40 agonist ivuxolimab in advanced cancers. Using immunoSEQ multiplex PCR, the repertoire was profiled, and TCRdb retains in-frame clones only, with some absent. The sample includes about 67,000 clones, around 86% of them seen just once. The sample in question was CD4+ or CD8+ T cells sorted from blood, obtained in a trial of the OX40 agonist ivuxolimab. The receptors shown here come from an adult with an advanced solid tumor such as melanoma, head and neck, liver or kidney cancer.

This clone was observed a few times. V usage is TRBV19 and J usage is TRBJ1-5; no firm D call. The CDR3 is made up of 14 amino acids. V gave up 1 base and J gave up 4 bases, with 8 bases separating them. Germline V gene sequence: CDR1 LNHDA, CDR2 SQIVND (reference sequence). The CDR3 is CASSIARMNQPQHF. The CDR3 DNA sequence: TGTGCCAGTAGTATAGCCCGAATGAATCAGCCCCAGCATTTT. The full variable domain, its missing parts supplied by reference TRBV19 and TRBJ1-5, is DGGITQSPKYLFRKEGQNVTLSCEQNLNHDAMYWYRQDPGQGLRLIYYSQIVNDFQKGDIAEGYSVSREKKESFPLTVTSAQKNPTAFYLCASSIARMNQPQHFGDGTRLSIL.

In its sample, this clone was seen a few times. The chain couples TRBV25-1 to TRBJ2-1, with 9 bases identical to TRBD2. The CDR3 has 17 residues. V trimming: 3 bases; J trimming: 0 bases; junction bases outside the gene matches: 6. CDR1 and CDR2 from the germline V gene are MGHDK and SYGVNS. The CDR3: CASSDGAGGPSYNEQFF. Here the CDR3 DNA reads TGTGCCAGCAGTGATGGGGCGGGGGGGCCCTCCTACAATGAGCAGTTCTTC. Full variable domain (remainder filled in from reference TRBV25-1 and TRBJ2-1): EADIYQTPRYLVIGTGKKITLECSQTMGHDKMYWYQQDPGMELHLIHYSYGVNSTEKGDLSSESTVSRIRTEHFPLTLESARPSHTSQYLCASSDGAGGPSYNEQFFGPGTRLTVL.

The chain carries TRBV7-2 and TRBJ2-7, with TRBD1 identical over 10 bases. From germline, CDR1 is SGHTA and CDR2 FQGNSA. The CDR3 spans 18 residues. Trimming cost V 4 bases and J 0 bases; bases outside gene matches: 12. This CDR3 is CASSSPGTGVRSSYEQYF. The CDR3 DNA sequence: TGTGCCAGCAGCTCGCCCGGGACAGGGGTCCGAAGCTCCTACGAGCAGTACTTC.

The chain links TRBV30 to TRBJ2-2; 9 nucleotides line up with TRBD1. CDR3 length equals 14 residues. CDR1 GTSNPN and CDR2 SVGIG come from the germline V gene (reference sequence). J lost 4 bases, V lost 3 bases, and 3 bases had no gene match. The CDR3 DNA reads TGTGCCTGGAGAGGGGACAGGGTCACCGGGGAGCTGTTTTTT. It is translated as CAWRGDRVTGELFF.

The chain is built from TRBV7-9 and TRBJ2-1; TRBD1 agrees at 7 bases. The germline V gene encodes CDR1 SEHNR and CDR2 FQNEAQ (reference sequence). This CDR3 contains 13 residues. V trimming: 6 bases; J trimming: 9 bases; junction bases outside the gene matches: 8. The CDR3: CASSFTGDSEQFF. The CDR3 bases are TGTGCCAGCAGTTTTACAGGGGACAGTGAGCAGTTCTTC. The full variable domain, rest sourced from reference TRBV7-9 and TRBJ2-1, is DTGVSQNPRHKITKRGQNVTFRCDPISEHNRLYWYRQTLGQGPEFLTYFQNEAQLEKSRLLSDRFSAERPKGSFSTLEIQRTEQGDSAMYLCASSFTGDSEQFFGPGTRLTVL.

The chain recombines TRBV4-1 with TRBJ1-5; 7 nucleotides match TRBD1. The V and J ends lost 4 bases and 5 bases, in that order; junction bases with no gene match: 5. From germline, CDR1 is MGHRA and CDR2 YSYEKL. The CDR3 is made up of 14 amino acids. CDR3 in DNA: TGCGCCAGCAGCCTCTCTCAGGGGGATCAGCCCCAGCATTTT. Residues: CASSLSQGDQPQHF.

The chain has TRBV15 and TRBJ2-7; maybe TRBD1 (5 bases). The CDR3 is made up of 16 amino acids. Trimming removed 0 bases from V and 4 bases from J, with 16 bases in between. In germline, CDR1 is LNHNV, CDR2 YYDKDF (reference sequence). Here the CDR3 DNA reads TGTGCCACCAGCAGAGAGCTCGCCGGGCAGGGTTACGAGCAGTACTTC. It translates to CATSRELAGQGYEQYF. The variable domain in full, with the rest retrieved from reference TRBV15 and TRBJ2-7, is DAMVIQNPRYQVTQFGKPVTLSCSQTLNHNVMYWYQQKSSQAPKLLFHYYDKDFNNEADTPDNFQSRRPNTSFCFLDIRSPGLGDTAMYLCATSRELAGQGYEQYFGPGTRLTVT.

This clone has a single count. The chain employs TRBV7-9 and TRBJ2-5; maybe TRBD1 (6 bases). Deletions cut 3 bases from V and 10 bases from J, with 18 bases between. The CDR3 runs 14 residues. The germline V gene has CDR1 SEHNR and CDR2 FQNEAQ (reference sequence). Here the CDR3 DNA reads TGTGCCAGCAGCTTTTTCCCCGGCCCAGGGGACCAGTACTTC. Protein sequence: CASSFFPGPGDQYF.

The CDR3 loop reads CASSLTGEGFYEQYF. The CDR3 DNA follows: TGTGCCAGTAGTCTAACAGGGGAGGGGTTCTACGAGCAGTACTTC. The genes are TRBV19 and TRBJ2-7, with D perhaps matching TRBD1 or TRBD2 (7 bases each). The CDR3 totals 15 residues. CDR1 and CDR2 (germline): LNHDA, SQIVND (reference sequence). The ends were cut back, 5 bases at V and 3 bases at J, with 17 bases in the middle.

As DNA, the CDR3 is TGTGCCAGCAGAGGGGGCGAAGGTAGACCAGAGACCCAGTACTTC. Translating it yields CASRGGEGRPETQYF. The gene calls are TRBV6-1 and TRBJ2-5; 7 nucleotides align to TRBD1. The CDR3 extends over 15 amino acids. V was pared by 6 bases and J by 4 bases, with 11 bases of the junction left unmatched. CDR1 and CDR2 (germline): MNHNS, SASEGT.

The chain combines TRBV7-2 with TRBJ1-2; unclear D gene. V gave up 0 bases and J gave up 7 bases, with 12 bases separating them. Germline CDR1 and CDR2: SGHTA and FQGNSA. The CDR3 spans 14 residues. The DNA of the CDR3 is TGTGCCAGCAGCTTAGCTGCGGACGGCGGTGGCTACACCTTC. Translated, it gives CASSLAADGGGYTF.

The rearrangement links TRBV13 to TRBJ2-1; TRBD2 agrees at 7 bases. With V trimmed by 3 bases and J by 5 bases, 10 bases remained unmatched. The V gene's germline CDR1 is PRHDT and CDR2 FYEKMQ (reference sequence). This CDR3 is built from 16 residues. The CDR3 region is CASSLIWSGIHNEQFF. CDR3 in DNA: TGTGCCAGCAGCTTGATTTGGAGCGGGATCCACAATGAGCAGTTCTTC.

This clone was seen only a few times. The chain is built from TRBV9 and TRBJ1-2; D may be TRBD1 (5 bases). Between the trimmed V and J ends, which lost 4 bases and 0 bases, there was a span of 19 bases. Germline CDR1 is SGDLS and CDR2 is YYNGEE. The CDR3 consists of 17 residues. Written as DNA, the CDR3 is TGTGCCAGCAGCCCTACGGGACGGAGTCATACTAACTATGGCTACACCTTC. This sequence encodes CASSPTGRSHTNYGYTF.

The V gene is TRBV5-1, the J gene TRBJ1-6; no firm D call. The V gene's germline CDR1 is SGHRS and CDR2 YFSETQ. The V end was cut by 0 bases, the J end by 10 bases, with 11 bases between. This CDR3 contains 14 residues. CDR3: CASSLAEASSPLHF. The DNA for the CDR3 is TGCGCCAGCAGCTTGGCCGAGGCAAGCTCACCCCTCCACTTT.

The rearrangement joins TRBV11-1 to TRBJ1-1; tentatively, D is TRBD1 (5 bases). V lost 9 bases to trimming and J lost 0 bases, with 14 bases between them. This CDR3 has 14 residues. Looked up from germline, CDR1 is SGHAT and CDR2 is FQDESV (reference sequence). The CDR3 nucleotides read TGTGCCAGTAAAGGGCAGGGCGTGAACACTGAAGCTTTCTTT. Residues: CASKGQGVNTEAFF.

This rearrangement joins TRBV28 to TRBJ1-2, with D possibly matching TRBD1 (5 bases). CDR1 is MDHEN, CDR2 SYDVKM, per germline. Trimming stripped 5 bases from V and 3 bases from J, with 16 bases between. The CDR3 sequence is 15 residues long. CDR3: CASSRLGGRDYGYTF. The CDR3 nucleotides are TGTGCCAGCAGTCGATTGGGGGGAAGGGACTATGGCTACACCTTC.

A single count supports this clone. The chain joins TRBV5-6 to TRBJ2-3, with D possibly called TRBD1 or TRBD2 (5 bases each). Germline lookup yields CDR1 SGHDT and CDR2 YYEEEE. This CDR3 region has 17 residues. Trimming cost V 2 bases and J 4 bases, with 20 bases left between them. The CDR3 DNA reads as TGTGCCAGCAGCTTTAGTAGGGGACGACCCGGGGCAGATACGCAGTATTTT. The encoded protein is CASSFSRGRPGADTQYF.

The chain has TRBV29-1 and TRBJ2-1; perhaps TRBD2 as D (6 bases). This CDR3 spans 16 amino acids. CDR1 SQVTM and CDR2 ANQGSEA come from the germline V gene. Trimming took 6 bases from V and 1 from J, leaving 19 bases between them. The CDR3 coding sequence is TGCAGCGTCCGACTACTAGCTCGTGTTTCCTACAATGAGCAGTTCTTC. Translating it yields CSVRLLARVSYNEQFF.

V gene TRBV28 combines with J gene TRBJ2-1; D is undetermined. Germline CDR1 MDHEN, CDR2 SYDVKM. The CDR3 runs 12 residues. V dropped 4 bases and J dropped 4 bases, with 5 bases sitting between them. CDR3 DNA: TGTGCCAGCAGTTACCAGTACAATGAGCAGTTCTTC. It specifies CASSYQYNEQFF.

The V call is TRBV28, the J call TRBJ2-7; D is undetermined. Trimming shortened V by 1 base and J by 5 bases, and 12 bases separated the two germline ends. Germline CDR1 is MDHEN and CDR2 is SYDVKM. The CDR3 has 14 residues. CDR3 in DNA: TGTGCCAGCAGTTTATCCCTCATACCCCACGAGCAGTACTTC. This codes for CASSLSLIPHEQYF.

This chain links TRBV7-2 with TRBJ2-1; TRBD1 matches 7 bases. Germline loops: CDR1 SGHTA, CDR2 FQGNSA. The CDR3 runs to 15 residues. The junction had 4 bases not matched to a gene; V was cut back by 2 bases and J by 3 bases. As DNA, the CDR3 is TGTGCCAGCAGCTTATCGACAGGGAACTACAATGAGCAGTTCTTC. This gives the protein CASSLSTGNYNEQFF. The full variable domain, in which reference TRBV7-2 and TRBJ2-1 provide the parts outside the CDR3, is GAGVSQSPSNKVTEKGKDVELRCDPISGHTALYWYRQSLGQGLEFLIYFQGNSAPDKSGLPSDRFSAERTGGSVSTLTIQRTQQEDSAVYLCASSLSTGNYNEQFFGPGTRLTVL.

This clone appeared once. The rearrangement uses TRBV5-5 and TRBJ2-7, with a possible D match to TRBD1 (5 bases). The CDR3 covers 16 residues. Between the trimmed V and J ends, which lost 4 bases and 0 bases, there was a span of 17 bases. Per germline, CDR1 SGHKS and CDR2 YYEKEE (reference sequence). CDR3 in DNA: TGTGCCAGCAGCCCTGGACACCCAGATACCTCCTACGAGCAGTACTTC. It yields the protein CASSPGHPDTSYEQYF.

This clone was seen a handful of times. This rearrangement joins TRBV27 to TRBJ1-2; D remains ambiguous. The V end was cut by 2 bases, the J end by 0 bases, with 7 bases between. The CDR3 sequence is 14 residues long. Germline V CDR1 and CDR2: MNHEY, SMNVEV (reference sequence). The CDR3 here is CASSLMGSNYGYTF. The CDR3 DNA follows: TGTGCCAGCAGTTTAATGGGATCTAACTATGGCTACACCTTC.

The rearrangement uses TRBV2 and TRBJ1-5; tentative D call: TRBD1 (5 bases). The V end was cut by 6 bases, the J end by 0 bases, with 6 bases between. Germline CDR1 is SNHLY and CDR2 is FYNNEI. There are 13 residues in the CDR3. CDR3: CASSRDSNQPQHF. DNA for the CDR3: TGTGCCAGCAGCAGGGATAGCAATCAGCCCCAGCATTTT.

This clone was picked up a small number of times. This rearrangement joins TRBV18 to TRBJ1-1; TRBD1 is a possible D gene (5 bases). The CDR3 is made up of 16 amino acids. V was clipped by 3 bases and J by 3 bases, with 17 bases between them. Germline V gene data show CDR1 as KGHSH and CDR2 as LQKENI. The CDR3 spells CASSPGGSGRYTEAFF. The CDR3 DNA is TGTGCCAGCTCACCCGGGGGAAGCGGGCGGTACACTGAAGCTTTCTTT.

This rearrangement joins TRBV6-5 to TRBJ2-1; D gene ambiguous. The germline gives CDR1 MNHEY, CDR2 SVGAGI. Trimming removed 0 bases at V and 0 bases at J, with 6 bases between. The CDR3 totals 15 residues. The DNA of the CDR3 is TGTGCCAGCAGTTACTCACGGGCCTCCTACAATGAGCAGTTCTTC. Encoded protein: CASSYSRASYNEQFF.